This TCR beta chain is from a study of blood T cell repertoires in COVID-19 (dated by TCRdb to between 2020 and 2021). For the study in its entirety: Collaborator samples came from the United States, Italy and Spain and covered acute and convalescent phases of COVID-19. Nearly every sample came with metadata listing a de-identified subject ID, COVID-19 status, age in years and sex. The samples were drawn from two sources: the first 160 participants of the ongoing ImmuneRACE study, and about 1,300 subjects contributed by 6 global collaborators. Where available, HLA class I and class II types were obtained from metadata supplied by the sample provider rather than from assay-based typing. The material from the prospective study consisted of cDNA or gDNA derived from T cells, B-cell-depleted T cells, or PBMCs. The repertoires were made available in a free public database intended to serve as a resource for research on the immune response to SARS-CoV-2. The dataset comprised deeply sampled blood TCRbeta repertoires from subjects exposed to, actively infected with, or recovered from COVID-19.

Enrolling through a virtual design, the prospective study's participants ranged in age from about 18 to 89 years and lived across roughly 24 United States geographic areas. To assign participants to cohorts, the prospective study relied on clinical history that participants themselves reported in a screening survey and a study questionnaire. For ImmuneRACE Cohort 3, a participant was defined as recovered based on two consecutive negative NP/OP PCR tests, clearance by a healthcare professional, or resolution of symptoms. Mobile phlebotomists in the prospective study collected whole blood, serum and a nasopharyngeal or oropharyngeal swab from every participant. Prospective study participants could optionally give additional blood draws and questionnaires over a roughly two-month period. Before DNA extraction, blood samples from the prospective study were shipped at room temperature or frozen. Study-wide conclusions, independent of this receptor: Clinical and demographic metadata were provided uncurated, with the amount varying by source and participant.

TCRbeta CDR3 regions were amplified from genomic DNA using the immunoSEQ Assay, a bias-controlled multiplex PCR. The original pipeline was this. The number of nucleated cells in each sample was estimated by amplification of reference gene primers within the assay. Sequence reads were collapsed and filtered to measure the absolute abundance of every unique TCRbeta CDR3 rearrangement. For each sample, productive Simpson clonality was calculated by taking the square root of Simpson's diversity index across productive rearrangements. The clones in this table, taken by TCRdb from immuneACCESS, are in-frame only. Not every clone is retained; where verified, under half of the shortfall comes from an unresolved V gene, and the cause of the rest is unknown. V, J and clone size are taken as reported in that table, and D and trimming were inferred from the DNA itself. Recorded for this sample are about 180,000 clones; roughly 82% of them occurred a single time. Roughly 8.7% of the sample is held by the ten biggest clonotypes.

This clone has more than one count but fewer than ten. The antigen this receptor binds is unknown. The sample holds no much larger clone one base away, and base qualities are not on file. The germline V gene supplies CDR1 SGHAT and CDR2 FQNNGV. V loses 1 base, J loses 3 bases, and the germline ends lie 12 bases apart. The CDR3, from cysteine to phenylalanine, totals 15 residues. The entry retains the CDR3 DNA only, 45 bases that are in frame from base 1. This receptor chain uses TRBV11-2 and TRBJ1-2; TRBD1 is a weak D gene call, 6 bases matching. Sequencing was done on a sample of PBMCs or T cells enriched from blood (not recorded which). The clonotype comes from a woman under 40 who had recovered from COVID-19. The CDR3 here reads CASSLASQGHYGYTF. The DNA sequence is as follows: TGTGCCAGCAGCTTAGCCTCCCAGGGGCACTATGGCTACACCTTC. Joined to the reference TRBV11-2 and TRBJ1-2 proteins, this CDR3 gives the full variable domain: EAGVAQSPRYKIIEKRQSVAFWCNPISGHATLYWYQQILGQGPKLLIQFQNNGVVDDSQLPKDRFSAERLKGVDSTLKIQPAKLEDSAVYLCASSLASQGHYGYTFGSGTRLTVV.